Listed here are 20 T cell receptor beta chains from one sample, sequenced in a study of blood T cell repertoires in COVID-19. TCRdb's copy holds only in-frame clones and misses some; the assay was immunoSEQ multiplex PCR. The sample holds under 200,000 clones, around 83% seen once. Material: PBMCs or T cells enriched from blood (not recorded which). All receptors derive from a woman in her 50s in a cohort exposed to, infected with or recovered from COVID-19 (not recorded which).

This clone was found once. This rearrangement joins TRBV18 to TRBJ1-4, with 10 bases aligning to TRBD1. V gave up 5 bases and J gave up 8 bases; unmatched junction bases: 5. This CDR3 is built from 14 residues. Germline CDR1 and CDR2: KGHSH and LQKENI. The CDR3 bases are TGTGCCAGCTCAACCGGGACAGGGGTAGAAAAACTGTTTTTT. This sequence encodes CASSTGTGVEKLFF.

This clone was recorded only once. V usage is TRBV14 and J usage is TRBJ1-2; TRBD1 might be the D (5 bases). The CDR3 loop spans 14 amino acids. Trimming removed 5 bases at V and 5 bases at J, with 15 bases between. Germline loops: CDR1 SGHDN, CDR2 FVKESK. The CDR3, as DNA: TGTGCCAGCAGCGCGGGGCAGAACTTGTATGGCTACACCTTC. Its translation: CASSAGQNLYGYTF. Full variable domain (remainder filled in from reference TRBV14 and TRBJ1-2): EAGVTQFPSHSVIEKGQTVTLRCDPISGHDNLYWYRRVMGKEIKFLLHFVKESKQDESGMPNNRFLAERTGGTYSTLKVQPAELEDSGVYFCASSAGQNLYGYTFGSGTRLTVV.

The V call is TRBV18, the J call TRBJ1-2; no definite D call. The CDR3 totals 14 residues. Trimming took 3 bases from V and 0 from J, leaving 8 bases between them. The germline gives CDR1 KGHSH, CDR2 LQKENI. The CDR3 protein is CASSPYKANYGYTF. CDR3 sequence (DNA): TGTGCCAGCTCACCTTACAAAGCTAACTATGGCTACACCTTC.

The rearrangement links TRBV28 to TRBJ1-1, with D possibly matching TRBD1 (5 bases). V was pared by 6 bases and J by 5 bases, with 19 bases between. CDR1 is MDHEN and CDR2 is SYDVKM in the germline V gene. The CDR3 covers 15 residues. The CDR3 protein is CASSSDRASGTEAFF. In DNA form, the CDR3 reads TGTGCCAGCAGCTCGGATAGAGCTTCAGGGACTGAAGCTTTCTTT.

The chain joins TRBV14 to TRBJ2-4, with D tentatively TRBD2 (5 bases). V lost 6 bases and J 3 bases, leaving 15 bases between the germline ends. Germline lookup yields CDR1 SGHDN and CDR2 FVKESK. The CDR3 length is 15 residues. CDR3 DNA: TGTGCCAGCAGTCCGGAAGGACTGTACAAAAACATTCAGTACTTC. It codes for CASSPEGLYKNIQYF.

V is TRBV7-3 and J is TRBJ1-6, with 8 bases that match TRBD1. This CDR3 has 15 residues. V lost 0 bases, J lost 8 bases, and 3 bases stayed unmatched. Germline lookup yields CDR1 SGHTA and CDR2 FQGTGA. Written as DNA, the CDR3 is TGTGCCAGCAGCTTAACGGCAGGGGGCTATTCACCCCTCCACTTT. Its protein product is CASSLTAGGYSPLHF.

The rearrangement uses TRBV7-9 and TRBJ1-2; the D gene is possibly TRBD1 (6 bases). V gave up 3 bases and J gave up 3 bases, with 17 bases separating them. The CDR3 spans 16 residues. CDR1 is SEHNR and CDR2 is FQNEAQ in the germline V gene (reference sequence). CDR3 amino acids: CASSFKSFGQHYGYTF. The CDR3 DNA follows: TGTGCCAGCAGCTTTAAGTCTTTTGGACAGCACTATGGCTACACCTTC.

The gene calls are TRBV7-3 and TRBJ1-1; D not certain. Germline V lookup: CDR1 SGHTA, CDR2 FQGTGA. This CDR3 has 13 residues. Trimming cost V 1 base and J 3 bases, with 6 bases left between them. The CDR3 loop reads CASSLIGDTEAFF. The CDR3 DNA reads TGTGCCAGCAGCTTAATAGGAGACACTGAAGCTTTCTTT.

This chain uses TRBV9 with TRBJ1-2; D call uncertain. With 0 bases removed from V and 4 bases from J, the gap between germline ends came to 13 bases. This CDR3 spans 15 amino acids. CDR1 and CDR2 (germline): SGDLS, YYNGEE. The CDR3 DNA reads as TGTGCCAGCAGCGTAGGTCTCGGGGAAGCCTATGGCTACACCTTC. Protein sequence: CASSVGLGEAYGYTF.

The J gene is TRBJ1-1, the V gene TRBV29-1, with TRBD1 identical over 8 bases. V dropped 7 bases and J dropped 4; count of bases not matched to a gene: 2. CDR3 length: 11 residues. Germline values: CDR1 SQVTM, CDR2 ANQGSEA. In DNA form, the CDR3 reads TGCAGCGCCGACAGGGGCACTGAAGCTTTCTTT. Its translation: CSADRGTEAFF.

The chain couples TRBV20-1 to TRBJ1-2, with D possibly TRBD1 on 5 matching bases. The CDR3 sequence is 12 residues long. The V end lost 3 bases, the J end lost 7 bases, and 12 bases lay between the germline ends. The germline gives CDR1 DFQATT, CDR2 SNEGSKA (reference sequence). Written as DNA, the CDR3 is TGCAGTGCTAGTGGGGGGGGACGTGGCTACACCTTC. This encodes CSASGGGRGYTF.

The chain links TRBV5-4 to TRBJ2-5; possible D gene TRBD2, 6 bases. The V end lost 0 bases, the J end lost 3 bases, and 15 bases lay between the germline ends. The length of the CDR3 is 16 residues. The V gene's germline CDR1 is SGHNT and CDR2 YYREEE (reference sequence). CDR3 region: CASSLGGRGYEETQYF. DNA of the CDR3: TGTGCCAGCAGCTTGGGGGGACGGGGGTATGAAGAGACCCAGTACTTC.

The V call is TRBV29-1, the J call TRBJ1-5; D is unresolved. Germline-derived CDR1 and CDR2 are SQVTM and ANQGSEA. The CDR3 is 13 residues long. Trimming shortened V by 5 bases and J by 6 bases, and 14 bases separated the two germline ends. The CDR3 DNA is TGCAGCGTTTCCTACGGGGTTGGTCAGCCCCAGCATTTT. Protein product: CSVSYGVGQPQHF.

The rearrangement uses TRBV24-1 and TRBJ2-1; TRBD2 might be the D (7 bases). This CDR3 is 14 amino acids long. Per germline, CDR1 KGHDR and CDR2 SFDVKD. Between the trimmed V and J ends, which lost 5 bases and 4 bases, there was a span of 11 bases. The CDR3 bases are TGTGCCACCAGTGGGGCGGGGGCATACAATGAGCAGTTCTTC. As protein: CATSGAGAYNEQFF.

This CDR3 is CASSNTKAGPSIWGANVLTF. CDR3 DNA: TGTGCCAGCAGCAATACCAAAGCGGGTCCCTCAATTTGGGGGGCCAACGTCCTGACTTTC. The V gene is TRBV7-6, the J gene TRBJ2-6; a weak D match, TRBD2 (6 bases). The V end was cut by 5 bases, the J end by 4 bases, with 27 bases between. This CDR3 comprises 20 residues. CDR1 is SGHVS and CDR2 is FNYEAQ in the germline V gene.

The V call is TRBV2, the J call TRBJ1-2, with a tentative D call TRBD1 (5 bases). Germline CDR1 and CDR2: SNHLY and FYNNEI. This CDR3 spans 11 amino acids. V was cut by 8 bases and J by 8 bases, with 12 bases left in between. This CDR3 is CASLAGRGYTF. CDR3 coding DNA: TGTGCCAGCTTGGCGGGGCGAGGCTACACCTTC.

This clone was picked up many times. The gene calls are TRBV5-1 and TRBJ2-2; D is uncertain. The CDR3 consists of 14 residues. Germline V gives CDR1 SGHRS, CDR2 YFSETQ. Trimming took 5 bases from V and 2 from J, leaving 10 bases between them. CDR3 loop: CASSYDTNTGELFF. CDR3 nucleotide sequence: TGCGCCAGCAGTTATGACACTAACACCGGGGAGCTGTTTTTT.

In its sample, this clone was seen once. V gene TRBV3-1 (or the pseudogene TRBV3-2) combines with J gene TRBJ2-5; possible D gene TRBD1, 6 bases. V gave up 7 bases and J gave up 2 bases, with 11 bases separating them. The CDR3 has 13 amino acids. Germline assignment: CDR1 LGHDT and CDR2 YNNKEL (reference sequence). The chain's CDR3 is CASTGTTQETQYF. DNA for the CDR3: TGTGCCAGCACCGGGACAACTCAAGAGACCCAGTACTTC.

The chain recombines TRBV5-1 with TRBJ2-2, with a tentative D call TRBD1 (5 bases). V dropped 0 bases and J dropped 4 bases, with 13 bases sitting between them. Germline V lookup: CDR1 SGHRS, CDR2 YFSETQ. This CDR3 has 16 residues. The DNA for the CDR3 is TGCGCCAGCAGCTTGGTAGGCCAGGGTGGCACCGGGGAGCTGTTTTTT. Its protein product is CASSLVGQGGTGELFF.

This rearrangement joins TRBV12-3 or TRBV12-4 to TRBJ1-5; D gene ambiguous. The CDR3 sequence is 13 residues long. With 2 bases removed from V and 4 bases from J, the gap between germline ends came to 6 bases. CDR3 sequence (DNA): TGTGCCAGCAGTTTAAATGAGAATCAGCCCCAGCATTTT. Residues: CASSLNENQPQHF.